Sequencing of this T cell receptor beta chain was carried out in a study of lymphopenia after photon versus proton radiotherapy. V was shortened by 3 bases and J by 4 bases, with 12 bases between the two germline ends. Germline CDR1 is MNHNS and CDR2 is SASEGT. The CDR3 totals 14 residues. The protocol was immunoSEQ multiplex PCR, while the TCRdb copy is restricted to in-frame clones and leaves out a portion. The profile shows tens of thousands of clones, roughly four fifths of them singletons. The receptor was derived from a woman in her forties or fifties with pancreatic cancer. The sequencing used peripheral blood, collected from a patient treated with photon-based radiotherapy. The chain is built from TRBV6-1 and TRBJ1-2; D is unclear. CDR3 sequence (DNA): TGTGCCAGCAGTGACACATACAGAGGCTATGGCTACACCTTC. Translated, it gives CASSDTYRGYGYTF.